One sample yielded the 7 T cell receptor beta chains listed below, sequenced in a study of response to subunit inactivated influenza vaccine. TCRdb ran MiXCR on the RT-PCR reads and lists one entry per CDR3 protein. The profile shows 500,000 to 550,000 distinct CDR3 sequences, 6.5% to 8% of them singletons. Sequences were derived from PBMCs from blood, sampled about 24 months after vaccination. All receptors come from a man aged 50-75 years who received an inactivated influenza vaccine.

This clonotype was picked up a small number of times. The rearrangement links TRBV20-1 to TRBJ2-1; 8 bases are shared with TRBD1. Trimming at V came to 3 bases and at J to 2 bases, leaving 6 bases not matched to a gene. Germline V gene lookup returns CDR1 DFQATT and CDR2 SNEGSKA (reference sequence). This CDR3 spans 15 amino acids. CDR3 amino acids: CSASRTGQAYNEQFF. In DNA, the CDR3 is TGCAGTGCTAGTCGCACGGGACAGGCCTACAATGAGCAGTTCTTC.

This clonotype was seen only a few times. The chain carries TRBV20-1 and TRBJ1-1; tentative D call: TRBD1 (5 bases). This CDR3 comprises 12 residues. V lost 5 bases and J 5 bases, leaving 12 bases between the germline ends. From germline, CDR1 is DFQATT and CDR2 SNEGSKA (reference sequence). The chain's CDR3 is CSAYDRKTEAFF. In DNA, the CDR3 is TGCAGTGCTTACGACAGAAAGACTGAAGCTTTCTTT.

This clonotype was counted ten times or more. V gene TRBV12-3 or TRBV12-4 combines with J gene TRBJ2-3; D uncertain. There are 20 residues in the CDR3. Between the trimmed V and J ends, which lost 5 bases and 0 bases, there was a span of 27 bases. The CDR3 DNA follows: TGTGCCAGCAGTCCCCGAAGACGGTTCGTTCAAGGAAGGAGCACAGATACGCAGTATTTT. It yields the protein CASSPRRRFVQGRSTDTQYF.

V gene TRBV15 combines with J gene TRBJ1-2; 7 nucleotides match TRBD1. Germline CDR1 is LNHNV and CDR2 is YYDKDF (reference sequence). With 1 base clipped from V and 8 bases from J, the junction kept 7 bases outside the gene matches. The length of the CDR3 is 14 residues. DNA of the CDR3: TGTGCCACCAGCAGAGCGGAACAGGGGCTCGGCTACACCTTC. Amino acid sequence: CATSRAEQGLGYTF.

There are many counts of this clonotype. The DNA of the CDR3 is TGTGCCAGCAGCCAAAGGAGCGGGGTTAAAGATACGCAGTATTTT. Its translation: CASSQRSGVKDTQYF. V usage is TRBV4-2 and J usage is TRBJ2-3, with 7 bases lining up with TRBD2. This CDR3 has 15 amino acids. The germline CDR1 and CDR2 sequences are LGHNA and YNFKEQ. The V gene end was trimmed by 2 bases and the J gene end by 5 bases; junction bases not matched to a gene: 7.

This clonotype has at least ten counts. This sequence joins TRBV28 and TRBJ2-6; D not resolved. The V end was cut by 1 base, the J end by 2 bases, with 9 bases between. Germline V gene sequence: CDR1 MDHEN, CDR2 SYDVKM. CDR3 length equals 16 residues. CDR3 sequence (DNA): TGTGCCAGCAGTTTATCTAGGGCCACTGGGGCCAACGTCCTGACTTTC. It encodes CASSLSRATGANVLTF.

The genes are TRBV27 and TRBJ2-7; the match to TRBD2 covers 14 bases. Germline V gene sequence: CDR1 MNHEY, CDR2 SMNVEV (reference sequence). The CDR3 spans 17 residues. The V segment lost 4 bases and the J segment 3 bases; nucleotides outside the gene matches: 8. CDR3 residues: CASSSRTSGGMHYEQYF. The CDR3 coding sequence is TGTGCCAGCAGTTCCCGGACTAGCGGGGGGATGCACTACGAGCAGTACTTC.